Following are 27 T cell receptor beta chains from one sample sequenced in a study of cytomegalovirus exposure and HLA in healthy donors. PCR used 60 Vbeta primers and 13 Jbeta primers. Clones were read by immunoSEQ multiplex PCR, and TCRdb kept only the in-frame ones, dropping some. The sample carries 100,000 to 150,000 clones, roughly 77% recorded once. What was sequenced was PBMCs. The receptors originated from a man aged 30-40 years in good health and CMV-seronegative.

The rearrangement joins TRBV25-1 to TRBJ2-1; TRBD1 is a possible D gene (6 bases). The V end lost 5 bases, the J end lost 3 bases, and 11 bases lay between the germline ends. Germline V CDR1 and CDR2: MGHDK, SYGVNS. The CDR3 length is 14 residues. The CDR3 coding sequence is TGTGCCAGCAGTAAAGGACAGAACTACAATGAGCAGTTCTTC. Protein product: CASSKGQNYNEQFF.

This clone was counted only a few times. CDR3 nucleotide sequence: TGTGCCAGCAGCTCTCCGGGGGGACAGGACTTCTACGAGCAGTACTTC. Translated, it gives CASSSPGGQDFYEQYF. The chain combines TRBV7-9 with TRBJ2-7, with TRBD1 as a possible D gene (8 bases). The V gene lost 4 bases and the J gene lost 3 bases, with 19 bases spanning the gap. This CDR3 contains 16 residues. Germline values: CDR1 SEHNR, CDR2 FQNEAQ (reference sequence).

The rearrangement joins TRBV7-9 to TRBJ2-1; D not certain. The CDR3 extends over 12 amino acids. Germline CDR1 is SEHNR and CDR2 is FQNEAQ (reference sequence). V lost 3 bases to trimming and J lost 7 bases, with 7 bases between them. DNA for the CDR3: TGTGCCAGCAGCTTCCTTGCGAATGAGCAGTTCTTC. Translating it yields CASSFLANEQFF.

This clone was seen more than once but under ten times. The chain employs TRBV13 and TRBJ2-7, with 9 bases lining up with TRBD2. V shed 4 bases, J shed 0 bases, and the junction held 7 bases outside the gene matches. The CDR3 loop spans 16 amino acids. Looked up from germline, CDR1 is PRHDT and CDR2 is FYEKMQ (reference sequence). The CDR3 DNA is TGTGCCAGCAGCTCAATGGGACTAGCAGTCTCCTACGAGCAGTACTTC. This translates into CASSSMGLAVSYEQYF. Complete variable domain (other parts from reference TRBV13 and TRBJ2-7): AAGVIQSPRHLIKEKRETATLKCYPIPRHDTVYWYQQGPGQDPQFLISFYEKMQSDKGSIPDRFSAQQFSDYHSELNMSSLELGDSALYFCASSSMGLAVSYEQYFGPGTRLTVT.

The chain uses TRBV7-2 and TRBJ2-1; 7 positions match TRBD2. J lost 6 bases, V lost 3 bases, and 5 bases had no gene match. This CDR3 has 14 residues. Germline CDR1 reads SGHTA; CDR2 reads FQGNSA. The CDR3, as DNA: TGTGCCAGCAGCTTGGCGGGAGTGGGCAATGAGCAGTTCTTC. Residues: CASSLAGVGNEQFF.

There are a few counts of this clone. This chain joins TRBV6-5 and TRBJ1-1, with D possibly being TRBD1 (5 bases). Germline V lookup: CDR1 MNHEY, CDR2 SVGAGI. The V gene lost 7 bases and the J gene lost 4 bases, with 16 bases spanning the gap. The length of the CDR3 is 14 residues. CDR3 DNA: TGTGCCAGCATCCTGGTCGTGGGGGGCACTGAAGCTTTCTTT. This sequence encodes CASILVVGGTEAFF.

The chain recombines TRBV6-5 with TRBJ1-5; TRBD1 is a possible D gene (5 bases). CDR1 and CDR2 (germline): MNHEY, SVGAGI. This CDR3 contains 15 residues. Trimming stripped 0 bases from V and 7 bases from J, with 13 bases between. CDR3 region: CASSYSNRAGQPQHF. The CDR3 DNA follows: TGTGCCAGCAGTTACTCGAATCGGGCAGGGCAGCCCCAGCATTTT.

The J gene is TRBJ2-7, the V gene TRBV5-6; TRBD2 matches at 13 bases. The V gene end was trimmed by 4 bases and the J gene end by 4 bases; junction bases not matched to a gene: 11. Germline V gives CDR1 SGHDT, CDR2 YYEEEE. The CDR3 extends over 17 amino acids. The CDR3 sequence: CASSPSRTSGSSYEQYF. The CDR3 nucleotides read TGTGCCAGCAGCCCCTCCAGGACTAGCGGGAGCTCTTACGAGCAGTACTTC.

The chain links TRBV6-1 to TRBJ1-5; 7 bases match TRBD1. From germline, CDR1 is MNHNS and CDR2 SASEGT. The CDR3 contains 14 residues. V dropped 7 bases and J dropped 2; count of bases not matched to a gene: 5. The CDR3 DNA reads as TGTGCCAGCACCCACAGGGGTGGCAATCAGCCCCAGCATTTT. This translates into CASTHRGGNQPQHF.

This sequence joins TRBV4-3 and TRBJ2-7; no definite D call. Trimming took 0 bases from V and 0 from J, leaving 12 bases between them. Looked up from germline, CDR1 is LGHNA and CDR2 is YSLEER. The CDR3 totals 16 residues. CDR3 sequence reads: CASSQERVQVSYEQYF. The CDR3 DNA sequence: TGCGCCAGCAGCCAAGAAAGAGTGCAGGTCTCCTACGAGCAGTACTTC.

This chain joins TRBV6-1 and TRBJ1-1; 11 bases map to TRBD1. The germline V gene has CDR1 MNHNS and CDR2 SASEGT. The CDR3 covers 13 residues. After removal of 8 bases from V and 7 bases from J, the junction contained 6 bases not matched to a gene. CDR3 region: CASSDRGPGEAFF. The CDR3 DNA reads TGTGCCAGCTCGGACAGGGGGCCTGGTGAAGCTTTCTTT.

The CDR3 DNA sequence: TGCGCCAGCAGCTCCCGGACTAGTTGGGTGGCCGAGCAGTACTTC. Its protein is CASSSRTSWVAEQYF. The chain carries TRBV5-1 and TRBJ2-7; TRBD2 agrees at 7 bases. Germline trimming cut 3 bases from V and 6 bases from J; bases unmatched to any gene: 12. Germline CDR1 reads SGHRS; CDR2 reads YFSETQ. CDR3 length: 15 amino acids.

The chain combines TRBV7-9 with TRBJ2-5; D perhaps matches TRBD1 (6 bases). The CDR3 sequence is 13 residues long. Trimming cost V 5 bases and J 5 bases, with 12 bases left between them. Looked up from germline, CDR1 is SEHNR and CDR2 is FQNEAQ (reference sequence). The CDR3 here is CASSPQGLETQYF. Written as DNA, the CDR3 is TGTGCCAGCAGCCCGCAGGGGCTCGAGACCCAGTACTTC.

The table lists this clone with a count of one. The chain recombines TRBV4-2 with TRBJ2-7; D uncertain. The germline V gene encodes CDR1 LGHNA and CDR2 YNFKEQ. The CDR3 extends over 14 amino acids. Trimming removed 0 bases from V and 5 bases from J, with 11 bases in between. The CDR3 sequence is CASSQDFRRDEQYF. The CDR3 nucleotides are TGTGCCAGCAGCCAAGATTTTCGACGGGACGAGCAGTACTTC.

This clone was seen once. V usage is TRBV5-1 and J usage is TRBJ2-7; TRBD1 matches at 11 bases. J gave up 4 bases and V 0 bases, and 6 bases lay outside the gene matches. The V gene's germline CDR1 is SGHRS and CDR2 YFSETQ. This CDR3 contains 16 residues. CDR3 nucleotide sequence: TGCGCCAGCAGCTTGGCCGGGACAGGGGGTCAATACGAGCAGTACTTC. It translates to CASSLAGTGGQYEQYF.

In its sample, this clone was seen once. This rearrangement joins TRBV18 to TRBJ1-2; D possibly corresponds to TRBD1 (5 bases). The germline V and J ends were trimmed by 4 bases and 8 bases, with 11 bases remaining between them. Germline-derived CDR1 and CDR2 are KGHSH and LQKENI. The CDR3 is 12 amino acids. CDR3 region: CASSRDSYGYTF. Here the CDR3 DNA reads TGTGCCAGCTCACGAGACAGCTACGGCTACACCTTC.

The CDR3 protein is CASSAAGGRDTQYF. As DNA, the CDR3 is TGTGCCAGCAGTGCTGCAGGGGGCAGAGATACGCAGTATTTT. The J gene is TRBJ2-3, the V gene TRBV25-1, with TRBD1 identical over 8 bases. With V trimmed by 4 bases and J by 5 bases, 5 bases remained unmatched. CDR1 and CDR2 (germline): MGHDK, SYGVNS. The CDR3 totals 14 residues.

This chain links TRBV5-6 with TRBJ2-3, with D possibly TRBD2 on 6 matching bases. Per germline, CDR1 SGHDT and CDR2 YYEEEE. This CDR3 contains 14 residues. Between the trimmed V and J ends, which lost 4 bases and 0 bases, there was a span of 9 bases. The CDR3, as DNA: TGTGCCAGCAGCCGTAGCGGTAGCACAGATACGCAGTATTTT. Protein product: CASSRSGSTDTQYF.

The chain carries TRBV2 and TRBJ2-5; tentative D call: TRBD2 (7 bases). V lost 2 bases to trimming and J lost 5 bases, with 12 bases between them. This CDR3 is built from 14 residues. From germline, CDR1 is SNHLY and CDR2 FYNNEI. The CDR3 DNA reads TGTGCCAGCAGTGAATCCGGGGGGCGGGAGACCCAGTACTTC. It specifies CASSESGGRETQYF.

This clone has just a few counts. V usage is TRBV4-3 and J usage is TRBJ2-6; no definite D call. Per germline, CDR1 LGHNA and CDR2 YSLEER. Trimming pared 0 bases from V and 0 bases from J, leaving 6 bases between. This CDR3 is built from 16 residues. CDR3 nucleotides: TGCGCCAGCAGCCAAGATTTCAGCTCTGGGGCCAACGTCCTGACTTTC. This gives the protein CASSQDFSSGANVLTF.

Worth noting for this clone: A read error may account for a junction end that differs from germline. The chain combines TRBV2 with TRBJ2-5, with a weak D call TRBD1 (5 bases). This CDR3 contains 14 residues. Germline CDR1 reads SNHLY; CDR2 reads FYNNEI. CDR3 nucleotide sequence: TGTGCCAGCACTGAACCCCCCAAGGGGGAGACCCAGTACTTC. This encodes CASTEPPKGETQYF.

The chain combines TRBV7-9 with TRBJ2-2; TRBD2 is a possible D gene (6 bases). Trimming took 3 bases from V and 0 from J, leaving 8 bases between them. The CDR3 runs 15 residues. Germline V gene lookup returns CDR1 SEHNR and CDR2 FQNEAQ (reference sequence). The CDR3 DNA reads as TGTGCCAGCAGCTTCCGGGGGTCGAACACCGGGGAGCTGTTTTTT. This codes for CASSFRGSNTGELFF. The variable domain in full, with the rest retrieved from reference TRBV7-9 and TRBJ2-2, is DTGVSQNPRHKITKRGQNVTFRCDPISEHNRLYWYRQTLGQGPEFLTYFQNEAQLEKSRLLSDRFSAERPKGSFSTLEIQRTEQGDSAMYLCASSFRGSNTGELFFGEGSRLTVL.

The gene calls are TRBV7-9 and TRBJ2-7; the match to TRBD2 covers 9 bases. The CDR3 length is 15 residues. After removal of 2 bases from V and 4 bases from J, the junction contained 6 bases not matched to a gene. CDR1 SEHNR and CDR2 FQNEAQ come from the germline V gene (reference sequence). The CDR3 spells CASSLLAGNSYEQYF. CDR3 DNA sequence: TGTGCCAGCAGCTTACTAGCGGGAAATTCGTACGAGCAGTACTTC.

The count of this clone is one. The chain employs TRBV6-4 and TRBJ1-1; 8 nucleotides match TRBD1. The V gene's germline CDR1 is MRHNA and CDR2 SNTAGT. V lost 4 bases and J lost 7; bases outside the gene matches: 2. This CDR3 has 12 amino acids. The CDR3 DNA reads as TGTGCCAGCAGTGCCGGACAGGGTGAAGCTTTCTTT. This codes for CASSAGQGEAFF.

The rearrangement joins TRBV4-3 to TRBJ2-7; 9 bases fit TRBD1. This CDR3 is 16 amino acids long. CDR1 and CDR2 (germline): LGHNA, YSLEER. Trimming took 1 base from V and 3 from J; bases not matched to a gene: 7. The CDR3 bases are TGCGCCAGCAGCCAAGGCCGGGACAGGGTTGACTACGAGCAGTACTTC. Protein: CASSQGRDRVDYEQYF.

CDR3 bases: TGTGCCAGCCGAGCCGGGACTAGCGGGGCAGATACGCAGTATTTT. As protein: CASRAGTSGADTQYF. The rearrangement links TRBV2 to TRBJ2-3, with 13 bases identical to TRBD2. With 8 bases clipped from V and 4 bases from J, the junction kept 6 bases outside the gene matches. CDR1 and CDR2 (germline): SNHLY, FYNNEI. The length of the CDR3 is 15 residues.

This chain uses TRBV29-1 with TRBJ2-1; 8 positions agree with TRBD2. The trim removed 7 bases at V and 2 bases at J, leaving 16 bases unmatched. The CDR3 is 17 amino acids. Germline V gene data show CDR1 as SQVTM and CDR2 as ANQGSEA. CDR3 sequence (DNA): TGCAGCGGGGGGGGACTAGGGGAGGGGCGGGCCTACAATGAGCAGTTCTTC. This encodes CSGGGLGEGRAYNEQFF.